The sequence of this T cell receptor (beta chain) was determined in a study of cytomegalovirus exposure and HLA in healthy donors (dated by TCRdb to the late 2010s). Concerning the study at large: An earlier analysis of approximately 590 of the donors reported about 250 Gb of sequence data and roughly 110 million unique TCR beta sequences from around 200 million T cells. Using immunosequencing, the study profiled T cell repertoires from fewer than 700 subjects and related those repertoires to cytomegalovirus serostatus. Genome-wide SNP genotypes for about 60% of the roughly 670 donors were used in a later genetic analysis, which treated that subset as a discovery cohort. Across some 400 genotyped donors of the cohort, an average of about 220,000 unique TCR beta nucleotide sequences per donor were sequenced, and roughly a sixth of those sequences were non-productive. To study patterns of TCR occurrence, a later analysis re-analyzed previously published TCR beta repertoires from 700 or so donors and added high-resolution HLA genotyping. The aim of the study was to test whether cataloging public T cell receptors could identify signatures of past pathogen exposure. Around 320 gigabases of sequencing data and approximately 85 million unique TCR sequences were included in an early release covering several hundred HLA-typed donors. Every discovery cohort repertoire had been produced on one sequencing platform. Roughly 5 DR-DQ haplotypes were handled as single units for association and clustering, since linkage in the cohort was strong. Rather than drawing on any new phenotypic data, the later analysis identified candidate immune exposures from TCR beta sequences and the way those sequences occurred across donors. The genetic ancestry cluster associated with self-reported Caucasian donors included 65% to 90% of the approximately 430 genotyped donors. Typing coverage differed by locus: A, B, C, DRB1 and DQB1 were typed in roughly 629-630 donors, DQA1 in about 550, DPA1 in around 580, and DPB1 in just under 490. Donor age, sex, ethnicity and CMV serostatus were compiled together with the repertoire data. Along with the roughly 710-subject first cohort, a separate validation cohort of about 110 different subjects was used. In an earlier analysis of several hundred of the donors, high-throughput TCR beta sequencing was used to judge whether each TCR beta V gene segment behaved as functional or pseudogenic. High-throughput TCR immunosequencing, statistical association of individual TCRs with disease status, and machine learning were combined to predict cytomegalovirus infection status. Class I and class II HLA loci were covered by the typing at four-digit resolution.

As for this clone: The antigen it recognizes is unknown. Base qualities are not provided; no much larger clone lies one nucleotide away.

The cohort consisted of 600 to 750 healthy bone marrow donors. At the time of sampling, every cohort member was nominally healthy, though immune exposures that went unrecorded were likely present. The donor tested CMV seropositive, placing the donor among the roughly 300 seropositive members of the cohort. A peripheral blood sample was provided by each donor, and peripheral blood mononuclear cells were used for TCR beta sequencing. The Qiagen DNeasy Blood Extraction Kit was used to extract genomic DNA from the blood cell samples. Reading the germline V gene (reference sequence) gives CDR1 MNHEY and CDR2 SMNVEV. Between the V and J ends, shortened by 2 bases and 3 bases respectively, the junction contains 13 bases. From its cysteine to its phenylalanine, the CDR3 spans 15 amino acids. The CDR3 DNA has 45 bases and is translated from base 1. Study-level results and caveats: Across donors, most TCR sequences were observed very rarely, whereas some public TCRs were present in many individuals. According to a later analysis, parvovirus B19, influenza, CMV and Epstein-Barr virus appeared linked to several top co-occurrence clusters. In this cohort, only TCR beta chains were sequenced, and detectable features were limited by the absence of alpha or paired-chain data. In the study, approximately 160 TCR beta chains were listed as associated with cytomegalovirus. In an earlier analysis of about 600 of the donors, most TCR beta V segments appeared in productive rearrangements about 90% or about 30% of the time, broadly matching IMGT annotations. The only immune exposure information available for the cohort was CMV serostatus. In a later analysis, HLA-associated TCR beta chains were found to be more clonally expanded and to have lower generation probabilities than equally common non-associated chains. A later genetic analysis reported fewer N-insertions in productive TCRs among donors in an Asian-associated ancestry cluster than the roughly 700-donor mean. A later analysis associated 16,951 TCR beta sequences with specific HLA alleles at a false discovery rate of 0.05. Because HLA typing was missing for some donors at each locus, association tests included only the typed subset. Roughly uniform sequencing depth across donors was assumed in presence/absence analyses, although this assumption may not hold. Some IMGT-functional V segments, including TRBV6-2 and TRBV6-3, could not be distinguished by the 87-base-pair reads and were therefore excluded. The classifier was reported to diagnose cytomegalovirus status with high specificity and sensitivity in both the original cohort and the validation cohort. A later analysis found that TCR association rates varied across HLA loci, with DRB1 alleles showing the most associated TCRs and HLA-C alleles the fewest. A further reported finding was that TCR beta sequences accurately predicted the HLA-A and HLA-B alleles for most subjects in the first cohort. Assigning TCR associations to individual alleles was difficult when HLA alleles, especially DR and DQ, strongly co-occurred. A later analysis found that most CMV-associated TCR beta chains appeared HLA-restricted, with HLA associations seemingly driven largely by CMV exposure. In vitro tests confirmed that three of the cytomegalovirus-associated TCR beta chains recognize cytomegalovirus antigens. The sequencing pipeline was judged likely to have produced a cluster of highly shared sequence variants as a technical artifact. Because counts were too low, approximately 18 rarely observed V segments, including chromosome 9 orphons, were excluded from the earlier analysis of several hundred of the donors. It was suggested by the authors that the approach could potentially be generalized to other disease states and immunological phenotypes. In a later genetic analysis, a missense DCLRE1C variant was associated with V-gene and J-gene trimming of TCR beta chains, and the association was replicated in an independent cohort. Linkage disequilibrium might explain the correlated functional status among segregating V segments, but an unknown experimental factor could not be excluded.

Receptor libraries were prepared by the immunoSEQ multiplex PCR assay. The multiplex PCR relied on a mix of 60 forward primers for TCR Vbeta segments and 13 reverse primers for TCR Jbeta segments. The CDR3 region of rearranged TCR beta genes was amplified from genomic DNA with a multiplex PCR assay. On the Illumina HiSeq System, the amplified TCR beta libraries were sequenced as 87-base-pair reads. As for the original processing: In a later analysis, some 80 million unique TCR beta chains were counted across the approximately 670 repertoires, and about 9.9 million of these chains were shared by at least two donors. A nearest-neighbor algorithm error-corrected the raw reads and collapsed the reads into unique sequences, merging closely related sequences to remove PCR and sequencing errors. V, D and J gene segments were assigned by aligning CDR3 sequences to IMGT reference sequences. For a sequence to be retained, a match of at least six nucleotides to both a V gene segment and a J gene segment was required. A rearrangement counted as productive if the CDR3 had no stop codons and remained in frame with V and J, and every other rearrangement counted as non-productive. Following IMGT convention, CDR3 was defined as the stretch from the second conserved V-encoded cysteine up to the conserved J-encoded phenylalanine. Sequences without an unambiguous match to a single V gene segment were excluded from the earlier analysis of 587 of the donors. In an earlier analysis of some 590 of the donors, a V segment was called functional when productive rearrangements were above 56.7%, and segregating when the standard deviation between donors exceeded 5%. A statistical classification framework was built for diagnosing cytomegalovirus status from the catalog of TCR beta chain sequences. V and J gene assignment, in a later analysis, came from comparing TCR nucleotide sequences with IMGT/GENE-DB human TR gene sequences. A later analysis assigned CDR3 sequences and most-parsimonious VDJ recombination scenarios with the TCRdist pipeline. In a later analysis, each TCR beta chain was defined by its CDR3 amino acid sequence together with its V-gene family, and reads lacking a unique V-gene family were excluded. A later analysis removed several hundred highly shared, low-generation-probability nucleotide sequences to deal with suspected cross-contamination and a sequencing artifact. A later analysis calculated a clonal expansion index for each public chain from normalized within-repertoire ranks of inferred template counts. A later analysis computed generation probabilities with a VDJ recombination model fitted to out-of-frame rearrangements, and checked the results against IGoR. Hypergeometric tests were used in a later analysis to score TCR-TCR, TCR-HLA and TCR-CMV co-occurrence, with a repertoire-size bias correction applied to the TCR pairs. A later analysis estimated false discovery rates by permuting HLA or CMV assignments 20 times. In a later analysis, co-occurring TCRs were grouped using DBSCAN, with TCRdist sequence similarity added in when clustering inside HLA-allele-positive subsets. Repertoires with fewer than 30,000 or more than 120,000 public chains, plus five repertoires with anomalous nucleotide sharing, were excluded from co-occurrence clustering. Entries here come from immuneACCESS through TCRdb and include only in-frame sequences with V and J called. Some clones fail to appear in such tables; in the studies checked, an unresolved V gene covers under half of the shortfall, and the cause of the remainder is unknown. That table supplies the V and J calls and clone size; D and trimming were determined from the DNA. Here the sample has approximately 130,000 clones; around four fifths occur a single time. The ten largest clones represent less than 6.5% of the sample.

Recombination joined TRBV27 with TRBJ1-1; a tentative D call is TRBD1 (5 bases match). The sequence was collected from a woman aged 40-49 years in good health and CMV-seropositive. The sequencing input was PBMCs. CDR3 protein: CASSLIPGKHTEAFF. The sequence in DNA is TGTGCCAGCAGTTTAATCCCAGGGAAGCACACTGAAGCTTTCTTT.